This entry lists 2 T cell receptor beta chains sequenced from one sample in a study of CD8 T cells in ankylosing spondylitis. Using its own MiXCR run on the 5' RACE reads, TCRdb lists one record per CDR3 protein. Here the sample spans 250,000 or so distinct CDR3 sequences, about 24% being singletons. Input material: blood, either unsorted or a sorted T cell fraction (not recorded which). The source of these receptors is a male donor with ankylosing spondylitis or in good health (not recorded which).

This clonotype was picked up a small number of times. The rearrangement uses TRBV20-1 and TRBJ2-2; possible D gene TRBD2, 7 bases. This CDR3 spans 14 amino acids. Trimming took 3 bases from V and 3 from J, leaving 11 bases between them. Germline CDR1 and CDR2: DFQATT and SNEGSKA (reference sequence). The DNA of the CDR3 is TGCAGTGCTAGTCGGGGGGCGTACACCGGGGAGCTGTTTTTT. Translating it yields CSASRGAYTGELFF.

The sample holds many counts of this clonotype. The chain is built from TRBV5-1 and TRBJ1-1; 9 nucleotides align to TRBD1. The CDR3 is 13 residues long. V lost 3 bases to trimming and J lost 6 bases; unmatched junction nucleotides: 3. The germline gives CDR1 SGHRS, CDR2 YFSETQ. The CDR3 DNA sequence: TGCGCCAGCAGCTCGGACAGGGGCCCTGAAGCTTTCTTT. It yields the protein CASSSDRGPEAFF.